This TCR beta chain originates from a study of T cells after yellow fever vaccination. Study summary: Each low-cell-number fraction was prepared by means of SMART-Seq v4 Ultra Low Input.

Findings and limits, study-wide: Researchers cautioned that FACS-sorted repertoires could harbor abundant clonotypes contaminating from the bulk population.

This clonotype was observed at least ten times. Its antigen is undetermined. Synthesis of TCR cDNA relied on 5'RACE template switching, which attached a universal primer site and UMIs. TCRdb re-analysed the 5' RACE reads in MiXCR, keeping a single row per CDR3 protein. The data contain some 350,000 distinct CDR3 sequences, 3% to 4.5% of them singletons. The sequencing used PBMCs, collected 5 days after the yellow fever booster vaccination. The origin of this receptor is a man aged 18-30 years who received the YFV17D yellow fever vaccine.

The CDR3 is CSARRRGRVYGYTF. The DNA of the CDR3 is TGCAGTGCTAGAAGGAGGGGGCGGGTTTATGGCTACACCTTC. V is TRBV20-1 and J is TRBJ1-2; 7 nucleotides match TRBD1. The CDR3 runs 14 residues. Trimming at V came to 2 bases and at J to 5 bases, leaving 8 bases not matched to a gene. CDR1 is DFQATT, CDR2 SNEGSKA, per germline (reference sequence).